This TCR beta chain was identified during a study of blood T cell repertoires in COVID-19. In the authors' workflow: Reference gene primer amplification gave estimated nucleated cell counts. TCRdb keeps only in-frame clones here, not all; method: immunoSEQ multiplex PCR. That table furnishes V, J and clone size, whereas the DNA furnished D and trimming. Of tens of thousands of clones in the sample, 75% were seen once. The CDR3 covers 12 residues. Trimming at V came to 5 bases and at J to 9 bases, leaving 4 bases not matched to a gene. Germline V gene lookup returns CDR1 MDHEN and CDR2 SYDVKM. Material for sequencing was peripheral blood. V gene TRBV28 combines with J gene TRBJ2-1; 7 bases align to TRBD2. The sequence came from a man between 65 and 85 years old with acute or convalescent COVID-19. The chain's CDR3 is CASSLGLVEQFF. DNA for the CDR3: TGTGCCAGCAGTCTCGGACTAGTTGAGCAGTTCTTC.